This T cell receptor (beta chain) originates from a study of tumor-infiltrating lymphocytes in oesophageal squamous cell carcinoma. As to this clonotype: Relative to the germline gene, one junction end is altered; a read error may explain this.

TCRdb processed the PCR reads anew with MiXCR; each CDR3 protein has one entry. This sample has about 12,000 distinct CDR3 sequences; 52% occur once, and the top ten carry 28%. This CDR3 has 13 residues. Germline V gene lookup returns CDR1 SEHNR and CDR2 FQNEAQ (reference sequence). This clonotype was sampled from a female donor with esophageal squamous cell carcinoma. The sequencing input was esophageal tumor tissue. The V and J genes are TRBV7-9 and TRBJ2-1; D call uncertain. The CDR3 is CASSLYLNSPLHF. DNA of the CDR3: TGTGCCAGCAGCTTATATCTGAATTCACCCCTCCACTTC.